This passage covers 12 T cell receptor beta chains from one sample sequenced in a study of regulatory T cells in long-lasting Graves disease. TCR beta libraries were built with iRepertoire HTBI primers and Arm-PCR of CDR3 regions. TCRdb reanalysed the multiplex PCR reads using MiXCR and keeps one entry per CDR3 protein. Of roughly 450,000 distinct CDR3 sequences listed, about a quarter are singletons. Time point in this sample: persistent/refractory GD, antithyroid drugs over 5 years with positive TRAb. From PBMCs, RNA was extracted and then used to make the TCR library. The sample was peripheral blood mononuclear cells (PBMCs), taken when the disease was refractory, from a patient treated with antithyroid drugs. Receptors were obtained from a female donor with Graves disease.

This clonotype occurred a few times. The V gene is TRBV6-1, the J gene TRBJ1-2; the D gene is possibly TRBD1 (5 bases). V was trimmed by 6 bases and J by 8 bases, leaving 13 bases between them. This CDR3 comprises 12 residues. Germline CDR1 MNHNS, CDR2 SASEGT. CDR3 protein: CASRGGFVGYTF. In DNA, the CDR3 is TGTGCCAGCAGGGGGGGATTTGTGGGCTACACCTTC.

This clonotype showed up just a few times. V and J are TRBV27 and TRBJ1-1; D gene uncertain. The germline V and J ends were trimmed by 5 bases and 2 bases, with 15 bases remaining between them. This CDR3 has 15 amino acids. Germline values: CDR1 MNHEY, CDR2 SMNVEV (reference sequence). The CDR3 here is CASSGRRVANTEAFF. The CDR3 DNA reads TGTGCCAGCAGTGGGCGCCGGGTCGCAAACACTGAAGCTTTCTTT.

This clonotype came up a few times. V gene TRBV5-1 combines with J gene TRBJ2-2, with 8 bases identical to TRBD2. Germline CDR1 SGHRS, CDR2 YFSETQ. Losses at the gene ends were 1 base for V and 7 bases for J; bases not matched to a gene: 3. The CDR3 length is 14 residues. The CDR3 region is CASSLREGRGELFF. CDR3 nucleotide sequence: TGCGCCAGCAGCTTGCGGGAGGGCCGCGGGGAGCTGTTTTTT.

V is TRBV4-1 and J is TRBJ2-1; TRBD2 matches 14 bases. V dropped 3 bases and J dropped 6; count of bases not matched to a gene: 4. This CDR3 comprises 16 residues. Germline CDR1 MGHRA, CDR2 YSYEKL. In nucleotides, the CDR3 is TGCGCCAGCAGCCATGGACTAGCGGGAGGTTCCAATGAGCAGTTCTTC. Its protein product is CASSHGLAGGSNEQFF.

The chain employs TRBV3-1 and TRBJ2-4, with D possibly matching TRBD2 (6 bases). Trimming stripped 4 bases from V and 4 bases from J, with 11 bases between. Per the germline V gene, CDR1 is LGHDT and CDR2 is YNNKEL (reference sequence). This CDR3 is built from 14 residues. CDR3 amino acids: CASSRRDWKNIQYF. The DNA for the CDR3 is TGTGCCAGCAGCCGACGGGACTGGAAAAACATTCAGTACTTC.

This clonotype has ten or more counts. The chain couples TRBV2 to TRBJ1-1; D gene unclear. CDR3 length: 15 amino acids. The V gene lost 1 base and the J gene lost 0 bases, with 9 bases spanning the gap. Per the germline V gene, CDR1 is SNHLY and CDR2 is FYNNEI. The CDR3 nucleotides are TGTGCCAGCAGTGAAGAAATGATCATGAACACTGAAGCTTTCTTT. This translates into CASSEEMIMNTEAFF.

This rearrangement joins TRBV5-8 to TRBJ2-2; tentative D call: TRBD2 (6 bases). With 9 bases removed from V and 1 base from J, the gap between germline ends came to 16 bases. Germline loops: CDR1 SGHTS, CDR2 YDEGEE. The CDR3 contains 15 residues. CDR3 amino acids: CATKRGGMNTGELFF. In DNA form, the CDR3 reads TGTGCCACCAAAAGGGGAGGCATGAACACCGGGGAGCTGTTTTTT.

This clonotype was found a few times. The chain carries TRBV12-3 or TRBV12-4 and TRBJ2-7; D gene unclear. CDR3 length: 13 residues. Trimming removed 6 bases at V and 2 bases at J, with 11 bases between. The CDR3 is CASRWTATYEQYF. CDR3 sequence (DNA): TGTGCCAGCAGGTGGACGGCCACCTACGAGCAGTACTTC.

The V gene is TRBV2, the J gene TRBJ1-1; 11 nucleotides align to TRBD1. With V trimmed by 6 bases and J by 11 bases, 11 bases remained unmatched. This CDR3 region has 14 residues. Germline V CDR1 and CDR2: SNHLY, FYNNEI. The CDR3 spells CASSSGTGGPRAFF. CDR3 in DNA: TGTGCCAGCAGCTCCGGGACAGGGGGACCTAGGGCTTTCTTT.

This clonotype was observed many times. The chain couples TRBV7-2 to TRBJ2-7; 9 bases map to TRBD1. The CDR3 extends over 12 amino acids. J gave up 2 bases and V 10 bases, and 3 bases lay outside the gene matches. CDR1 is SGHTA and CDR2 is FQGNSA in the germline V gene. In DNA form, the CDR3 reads TGTGCCACCGGGACAGGGCCCTACGAGCAGTACTTC. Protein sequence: CATGTGPYEQYF.

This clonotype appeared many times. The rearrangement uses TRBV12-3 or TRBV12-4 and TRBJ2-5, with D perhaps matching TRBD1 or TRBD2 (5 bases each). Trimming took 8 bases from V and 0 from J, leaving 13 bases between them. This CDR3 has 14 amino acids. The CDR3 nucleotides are TGTGCCAGCCACAGTGGGGGAAACCAAGAGACCCAGTACTTC. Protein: CASHSGGNQETQYF.

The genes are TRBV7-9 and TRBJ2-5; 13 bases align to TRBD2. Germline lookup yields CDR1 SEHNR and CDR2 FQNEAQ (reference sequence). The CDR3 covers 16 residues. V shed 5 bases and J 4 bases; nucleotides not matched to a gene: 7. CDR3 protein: CASSAGLAGAGETQYF. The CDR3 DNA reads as TGTGCCAGCAGCGCCGGACTAGCGGGAGCTGGAGAGACCCAGTACTTC.